This T cell receptor (beta chain) originates from a study of PD-1 blockade in classical Hodgkin lymphoma. The study's findings and limits: Reported baseline diversity: healthy donors highest, relapsed/refractory patients lowest. Some patients began nivolumab under 1 year after ASCT. These patients were excluded from later analyses.

Only in-frame clones appear in the TCRdb table, and some are missing; sequencing was by immunoSEQ multiplex PCR. The sample shows tens of thousands of clones, about 71% of them seen only once. Looked up from germline, CDR1 is MNHNY and CDR2 is SVGAGI (reference sequence). Between the trimmed V and J ends, which lost 5 bases and 3 bases, there was a span of 16 bases. The CDR3 extends over 15 amino acids. All patients relapsed after autologous stem cell transplantation, and brentuximab vedotin exposure varied. For this clone: Its antigen is unidentified.

Material: peripheral blood mononuclear cells (PBMCs), obtained before the second cycle of nivolumab. The V and J genes are TRBV6-6 and TRBJ2-5; D gene ambiguous. This TCR came from a human donor with classical Hodgkin lymphoma. The CDR3, as DNA: TGTGCCAGCAGTCCCCCCTCGCGCGGCAAAGAGACCCAGTACTTC. Its protein is CASSPPSRGKETQYF.